This entry lists 12 T cell receptor beta chains sequenced from one sample in a study of cytomegalovirus exposure and HLA in healthy donors. The PCR contained 60 Vbeta and 13 Jbeta primers. Generated by immunoSEQ multiplex PCR, the TCRdb table keeps only in-frame clones and is missing some. The sample shows about 94,000 clones, around 8% of them seen only once. Sequencing used PBMCs. The receptors originated from a man in his fifties in good health and CMV-seronegative.

The sample holds a few counts of this clone. This chain links TRBV6-4 with TRBJ2-3; possible D gene TRBD2, 7 bases. The germline V gene encodes CDR1 MRHNA and CDR2 SNTAGT. This CDR3 region has 14 residues. Deletions cut 2 bases from V and 10 bases from J, with 16 bases between. CDR3 sequence (DNA): TGTGCCAGCAGTGACGGTAGCGAGGGGGGGGCGCAGTATTTT. Translating it yields CASSDGSEGGAQYF.

This clone was detected ten times or more. V is TRBV4-2 and J is TRBJ1-5; 8 positions agree with TRBD1. The V gene's germline CDR1 is LGHNA and CDR2 YNFKEQ. The V gene end was trimmed by 3 bases and the J gene end by 2 bases; junction bases not matched to a gene: 12. CDR3 length: 18 residues. This chain's CDR3 is CASSHGTGGPKGNQPQHF. The DNA of the CDR3 is TGTGCCAGCAGCCATGGAACAGGGGGGCCTAAAGGCAATCAGCCCCAGCATTTT.

This CDR3 reads CASSARQGARTEAFF. In nucleotides, the CDR3 is TGCGCCAGCAGCGCCCGACAGGGGGCGAGGACTGAAGCTTTCTTT. The chain uses TRBV5-1 and TRBJ1-1, with 10 bases that match TRBD1. This CDR3 is 15 amino acids long. V lost 4 bases and J lost 5; bases outside the gene matches: 8. From germline, CDR1 is SGHRS and CDR2 YFSETQ.

This clone was observed a handful of times. This chain joins TRBV28 and TRBJ2-7; 9 bases are shared with TRBD2. Unmatched junction bases numbered 12, after V lost 6 bases and J lost 3 bases. Germline CDR1 reads MDHEN; CDR2 reads SYDVKM. This CDR3 has 16 residues. CDR3 loop: CASSLVNSGSVYEQYF. Written as DNA, the CDR3 is TGTGCCAGCAGCCTCGTCAATAGCGGGAGTGTCTACGAGCAGTACTTC.

The V gene is TRBV9, the J gene TRBJ1-4; unclear D gene. The V and J ends lost 0 bases and 5 bases respectively, with 8 bases between them. In germline, CDR1 is SGDLS, CDR2 YYNGEE. This CDR3 is 14 amino acids long. CDR3 nucleotides: TGTGCCAGCAGCGTAGCCGCGCCCAATGAAAAACTGTTTTTT. Encoded protein: CASSVAAPNEKLFF.

The V call is TRBV7-2, the J call TRBJ2-1; 10 bases match TRBD2. The CDR3 has 16 residues. Germline V gene data show CDR1 as SGHTA and CDR2 as FQGNSA. Trimming cost V 1 base and J 14 bases; bases outside gene matches: 14. CDR3 coding DNA: TGTGCCAGCAGCTTAGGTAAAGTTCCAGGAGGGACTAGCGAGTTCTTC. Translation gives CASSLGKVPGGTSEFF.

This clone has a handful of counts. The V gene is TRBV19, the J gene TRBJ1-5; possibly TRBD1 for D (6 bases). This CDR3 has 14 residues. Germline-derived CDR1 and CDR2 are LNHDA and SQIVND (reference sequence). V gave up 1 base and J gave up 5 bases, with 9 bases separating them. CDR3 residues: CASSIGGGYQPQHF. CDR3 DNA sequence: TGTGCCAGTAGTATAGGGGGGGGCTATCAGCCCCAGCATTTT. Filled out from reference TRBV19 and TRBJ1-5, the complete variable domain reads DGGITQSPKYLFRKEGQNVTLSCEQNLNHDAMYWYRQDPGQGLRLIYYSQIVNDFQKGDIAEGYSVSREKKESFPLTVTSAQKNPTAFYLCASSIGGGYQPQHFGDGTRLSIL.

The chain joins TRBV23-1 to TRBJ1-5; D might be TRBD1 (5 bases). TRBV23-1 is placed among ORFs of uncertain function. V lost 11 bases, J lost 4 bases, and 18 bases lay in between. The CDR3 is 14 amino acids. The CDR3 region has the DNA TGCGCCGGCAAAAGTAAGGGGCTAAATCAGCCCCAGCATTTT. It specifies CAGKSKGLNQPQHF.

In DNA, the CDR3 is TGTGCCAGTAGTCGGGACAGGGACACTGAAGCTTTCTTT. It translates to CASSRDRDTEAFF. This sequence joins TRBV19 and TRBJ1-1, with TRBD1 matching 9 bases. Germline values: CDR1 LNHDA, CDR2 SQIVND (reference sequence). The CDR3 contains 13 residues. J was trimmed by 3 bases and V by 5 bases; bases with no gene match: 1.

V and J are TRBV7-9 and TRBJ2-3; no clear D gene. CDR1 and CDR2 (germline): SEHNR, FQNEAQ (reference sequence). The CDR3 is 13 amino acids. V lost 10 bases to trimming and J lost 1 base, with 12 bases between them. CDR3 sequence: CAIPNAGTDTQYF. As DNA, the CDR3 is TGTGCCATTCCCAACGCGGGCACAGATACGCAGTATTTT.

The CDR3 reads CASSLGGSTDTQYF. CDR3 nucleotide sequence: TGTGCCAGCAGCTTAGGCGGGTCCACAGATACGCAGTATTTT. The V call is TRBV13, the J call TRBJ2-3; no reliable D call. CDR1 PRHDT and CDR2 FYEKMQ come from the germline V gene (reference sequence). Trimming took off 0 bases at V and 2 bases at J, with 6 bases between the two ends. The CDR3 runs 14 residues.

This clone was detected a few times. This chain connects TRBV27 to TRBJ1-1; D not certain. Germline lookup yields CDR1 MNHEY and CDR2 SMNVEV (reference sequence). The CDR3 is 15 amino acids. Trimming removed 3 bases at V and 5 bases at J, with 16 bases between. The CDR3 is CASSFLEAAGTEAFF. CDR3 DNA: TGTGCCAGCAGTTTTTTGGAGGCAGCCGGTACTGAAGCTTTCTTT.